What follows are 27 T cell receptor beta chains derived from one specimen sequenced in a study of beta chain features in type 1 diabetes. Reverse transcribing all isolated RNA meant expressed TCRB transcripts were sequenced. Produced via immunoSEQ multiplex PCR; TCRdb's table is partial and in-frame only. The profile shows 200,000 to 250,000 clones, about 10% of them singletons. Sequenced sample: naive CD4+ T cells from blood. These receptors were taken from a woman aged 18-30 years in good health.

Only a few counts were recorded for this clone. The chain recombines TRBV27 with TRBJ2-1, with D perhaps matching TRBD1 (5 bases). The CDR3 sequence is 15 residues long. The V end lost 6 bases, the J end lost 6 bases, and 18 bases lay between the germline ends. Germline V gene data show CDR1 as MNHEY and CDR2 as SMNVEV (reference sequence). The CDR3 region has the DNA TGTGCCAGCAGCAGTCAGGACACCGATTTCAATGAGCAGTTCTTC. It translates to CASSSQDTDFNEQFF.

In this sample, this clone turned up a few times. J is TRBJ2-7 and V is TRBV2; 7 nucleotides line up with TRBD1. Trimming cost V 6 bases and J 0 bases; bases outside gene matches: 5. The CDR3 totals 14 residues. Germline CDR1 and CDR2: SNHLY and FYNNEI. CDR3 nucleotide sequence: TGTGCCAGCAGGACAGGGACAGTCTCCTACGAGCAGTACTTC. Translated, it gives CASRTGTVSYEQYF. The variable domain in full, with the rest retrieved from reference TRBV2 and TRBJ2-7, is EPEVTQTPSHQVTQMGQEVILRCVPISNHLYFYWYRQILGQKVEFLVSFYNNEISEKSEIFDDQFSVERPDGSNFTLKIRSTKLEDSAMYFCASRTGTVSYEQYFGPGTRLTVT.

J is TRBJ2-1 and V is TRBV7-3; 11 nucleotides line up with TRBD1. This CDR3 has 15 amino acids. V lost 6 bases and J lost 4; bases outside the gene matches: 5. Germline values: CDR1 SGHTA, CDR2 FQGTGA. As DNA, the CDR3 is TGTGCCAGCAGTTGGGGACAGGGGGGTTACAATGAGCAGTTCTTC. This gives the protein CASSWGQGGYNEQFF.

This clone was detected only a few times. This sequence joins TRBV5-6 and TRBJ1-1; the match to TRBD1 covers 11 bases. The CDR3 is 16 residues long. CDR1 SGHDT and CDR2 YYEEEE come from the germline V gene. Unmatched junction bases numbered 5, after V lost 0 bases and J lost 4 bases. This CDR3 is CASSLAAGTGGTEAFF. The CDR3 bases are TGTGCCAGCAGCTTGGCGGCCGGGACAGGGGGCACTGAAGCTTTCTTT.

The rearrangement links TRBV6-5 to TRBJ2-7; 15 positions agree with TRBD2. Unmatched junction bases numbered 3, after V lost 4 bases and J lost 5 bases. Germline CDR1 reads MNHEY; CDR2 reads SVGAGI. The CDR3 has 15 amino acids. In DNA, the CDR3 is TGTGCCAGCAGTTCTTGGACTAGCGGGAGGGACGAGCAGTACTTC. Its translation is CASSSWTSGRDEQYF.

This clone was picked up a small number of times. The CDR3 coding sequence is TGCGCCAGCAGCCAAGATTTCGGAGGCTCTGGGGCCAACGTCCTGACTTTC. Its translation is CASSQDFGGSGANVLTF. This chain links TRBV4-1 with TRBJ2-6; D perhaps matches TRBD2 (5 bases). Germline assignment: CDR1 MGHRA and CDR2 YSYEKL. Trimming removed 0 bases from V and 0 bases from J, with 9 bases in between. CDR3 length: 17 amino acids.

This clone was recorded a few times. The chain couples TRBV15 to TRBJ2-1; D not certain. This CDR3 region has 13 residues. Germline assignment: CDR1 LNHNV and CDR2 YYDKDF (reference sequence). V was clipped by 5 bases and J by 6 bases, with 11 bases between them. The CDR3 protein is CATSPPRFNEQFF. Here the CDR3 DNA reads TGTGCCACCAGCCCACCCCGGTTCAATGAGCAGTTCTTC.

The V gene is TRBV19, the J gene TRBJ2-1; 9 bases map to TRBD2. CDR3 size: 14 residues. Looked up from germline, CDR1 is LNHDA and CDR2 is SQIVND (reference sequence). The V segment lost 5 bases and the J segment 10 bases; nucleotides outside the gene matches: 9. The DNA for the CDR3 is TGTGCCAGTAGTGCCCCGAACGGACTAGCGGAGCAGTTCTTC. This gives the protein CASSAPNGLAEQFF.

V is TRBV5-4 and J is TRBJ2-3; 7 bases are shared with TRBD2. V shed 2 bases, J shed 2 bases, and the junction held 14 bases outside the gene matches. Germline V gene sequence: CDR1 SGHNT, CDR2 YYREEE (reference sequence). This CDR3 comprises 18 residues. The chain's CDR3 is CASSFPTPGGGNTDTQYF. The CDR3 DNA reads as TGTGCCAGCAGCTTTCCCACCCCCGGCGGGGGTAACACAGATACGCAGTATTTT. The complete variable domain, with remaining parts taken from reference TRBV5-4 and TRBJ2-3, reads ETGVTQSPTHLIKTRGQQVTLRCSSQSGHNTVSWYQQALGQGPQFIFQYYREEENGRGNFPPRFSGLQFPNYSSELNVNALELDDSALYLCASSFPTPGGGNTDTQYFGPGTRLTVL.

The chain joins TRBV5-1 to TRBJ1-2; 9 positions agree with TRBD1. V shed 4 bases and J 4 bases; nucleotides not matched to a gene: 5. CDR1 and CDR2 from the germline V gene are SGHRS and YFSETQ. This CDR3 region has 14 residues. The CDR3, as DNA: TGCGCCAGCAGCGCGGACAGGGGAAGCTATGGCTACACCTTC. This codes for CASSADRGSYGYTF. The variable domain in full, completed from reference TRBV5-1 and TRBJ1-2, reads KAGVTQTPRYLIKTRGQQVTLSCSPISGHRSVSWYQQTPGQGLQFLFEYFSETQRNKGNFPGRFSGRQFSNSRSEMNVSTLELGDSALYLCASSADRGSYGYTFGSGTRLTVV.

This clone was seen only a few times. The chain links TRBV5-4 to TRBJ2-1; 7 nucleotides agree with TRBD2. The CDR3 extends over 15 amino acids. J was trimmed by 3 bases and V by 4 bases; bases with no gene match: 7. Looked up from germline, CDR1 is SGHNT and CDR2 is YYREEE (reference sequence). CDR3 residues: CASSVTGTNYNEQFF. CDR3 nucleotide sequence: TGTGCCAGCAGCGTTACCGGGACTAACTACAATGAGCAGTTCTTC.

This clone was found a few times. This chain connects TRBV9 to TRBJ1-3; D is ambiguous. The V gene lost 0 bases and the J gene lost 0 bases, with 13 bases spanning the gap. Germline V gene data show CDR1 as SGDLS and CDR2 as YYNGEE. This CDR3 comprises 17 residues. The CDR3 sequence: CASSVGSTRVSGNTIYF. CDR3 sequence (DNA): TGTGCCAGCAGCGTAGGGAGCACGAGGGTCTCTGGAAACACCATATATTTT.

The CDR3 DNA reads as TGCACCAGCAGCCTCAGCGGGACTAGCGGAAATACATCCGACGAGCAGTACTTC. It encodes CTSSLSGTSGNTSDEQYF. This rearrangement joins TRBV1 to TRBJ2-7; the D call in the table, TRBD2, was not verified against the DNA. TRBV1 is a pseudogene segment. The length of the CDR3 is 18 residues.

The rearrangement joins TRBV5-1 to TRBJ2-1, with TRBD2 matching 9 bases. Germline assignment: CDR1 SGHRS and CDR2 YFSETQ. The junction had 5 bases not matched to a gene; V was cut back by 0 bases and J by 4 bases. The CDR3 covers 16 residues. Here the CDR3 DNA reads TGCGCCAGCAGCTTGGTAGCGGGAGCGGGGTACAATGAGCAGTTCTTC. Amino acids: CASSLVAGAGYNEQFF.

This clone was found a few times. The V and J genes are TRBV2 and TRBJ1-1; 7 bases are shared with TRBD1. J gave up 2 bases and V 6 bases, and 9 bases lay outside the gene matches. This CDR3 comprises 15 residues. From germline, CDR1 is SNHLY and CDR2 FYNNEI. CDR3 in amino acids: CASSAQTGRNTEAFF. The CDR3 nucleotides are TGTGCCAGCAGCGCCCAGACAGGGAGAAACACTGAAGCTTTCTTT.

Here the CDR3 DNA reads TGTGCCAGCACCTTCGTTGGACAGGTGAACACTGAAGCTTTCTTT. Its translation is CASTFVGQVNTEAFF. The chain joins TRBV7-9 to TRBJ1-1, with TRBD1 matching 7 bases. Losses at the gene ends were 7 bases for V and 0 bases for J; bases not matched to a gene: 8. Germline V gene sequence: CDR1 SEHNR, CDR2 FQNEAQ (reference sequence). This CDR3 is built from 15 residues.

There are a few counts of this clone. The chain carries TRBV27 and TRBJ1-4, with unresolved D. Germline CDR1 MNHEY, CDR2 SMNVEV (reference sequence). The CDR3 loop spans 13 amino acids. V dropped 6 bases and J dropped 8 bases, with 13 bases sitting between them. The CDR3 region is CASRVEAREKLFF. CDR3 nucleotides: TGTGCCAGCAGAGTTGAGGCGCGGGAAAAACTGTTTTTT. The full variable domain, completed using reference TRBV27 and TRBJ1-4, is EAQVTQNPRYLITVTGKKLTVTCSQNMNHEYMSWYRQDPGLGLRQIYYSMNVEVTDKGDVPEGYKVSRKEKRNFPLILESPSPNQTSLYFCASRVEAREKLFFGSGTQLSVL.

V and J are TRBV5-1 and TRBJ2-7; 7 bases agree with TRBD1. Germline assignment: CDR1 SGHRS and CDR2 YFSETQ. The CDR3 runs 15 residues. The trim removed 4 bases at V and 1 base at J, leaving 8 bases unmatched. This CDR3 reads CASSLRGQNSYEQYF. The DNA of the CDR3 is TGCGCCAGCAGCCTCCGGGGACAGAATTCCTACGAGCAGTACTTC.

CDR3 loop: CAISGADNNEQFF. The CDR3 region has the DNA TGTGCCATCAGTGGGGCGGACAACAATGAGCAGTTCTTC. V usage is TRBV10-3 and J usage is TRBJ2-1; a weak D match, TRBD1 (5 bases). The V end was cut by 4 bases, the J end by 5 bases, with 9 bases between. This CDR3 has 13 amino acids. Germline loops: CDR1 ENHRY, CDR2 SYGVKD.

For the CDR3, the DNA is TGCGCCAGCAGCCAAGTAATGGGAGCAACAGATACGCAGTATTTT. Its protein is CASSQVMGATDTQYF. This chain uses TRBV4-1 with TRBJ2-3, with D maybe TRBD2 (5 bases). Trimming left V 1 base short and J 3 bases short, with 11 bases between. Per germline, CDR1 MGHRA and CDR2 YSYEKL. This CDR3 has 15 residues.

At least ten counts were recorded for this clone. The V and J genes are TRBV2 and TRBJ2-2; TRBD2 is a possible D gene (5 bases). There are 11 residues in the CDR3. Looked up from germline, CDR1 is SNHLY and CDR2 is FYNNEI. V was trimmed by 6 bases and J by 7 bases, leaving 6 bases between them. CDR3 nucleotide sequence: TGTGCCAGCAGGAGGGACGGGGAGCTGTTTTTT. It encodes CASRRDGELFF.

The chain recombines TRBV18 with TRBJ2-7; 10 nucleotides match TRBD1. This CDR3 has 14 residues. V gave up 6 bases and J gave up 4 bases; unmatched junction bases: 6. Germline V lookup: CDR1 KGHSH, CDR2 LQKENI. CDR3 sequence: CASSPDRGIYEQYF. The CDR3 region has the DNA TGTGCCAGCTCTCCGGACAGGGGGATATACGAGCAGTACTTC.

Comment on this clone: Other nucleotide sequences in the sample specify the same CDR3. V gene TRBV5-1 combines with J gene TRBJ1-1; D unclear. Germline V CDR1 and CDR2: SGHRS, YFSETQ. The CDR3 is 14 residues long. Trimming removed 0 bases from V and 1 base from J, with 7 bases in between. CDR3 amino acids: CASSLGQPNTEAFF. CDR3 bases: TGCGCCAGCAGCTTGGGACAACCGAACACTGAAGCTTTCTTT.

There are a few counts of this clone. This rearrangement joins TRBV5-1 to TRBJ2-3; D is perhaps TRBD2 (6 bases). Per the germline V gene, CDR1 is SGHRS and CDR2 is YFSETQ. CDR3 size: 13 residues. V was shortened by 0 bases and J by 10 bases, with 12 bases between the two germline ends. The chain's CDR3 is CASSLEQGGPQYF. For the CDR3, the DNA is TGCGCCAGCAGCTTGGAGCAGGGAGGTCCGCAGTATTTT.

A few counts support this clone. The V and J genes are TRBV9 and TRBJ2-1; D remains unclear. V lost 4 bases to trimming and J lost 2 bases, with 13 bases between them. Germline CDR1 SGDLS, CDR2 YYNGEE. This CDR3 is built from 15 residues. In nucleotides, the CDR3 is TGTGCCAGCAGCCCCTCCGCGGCCACCTACAATGAGCAGTTCTTC. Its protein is CASSPSAATYNEQFF.

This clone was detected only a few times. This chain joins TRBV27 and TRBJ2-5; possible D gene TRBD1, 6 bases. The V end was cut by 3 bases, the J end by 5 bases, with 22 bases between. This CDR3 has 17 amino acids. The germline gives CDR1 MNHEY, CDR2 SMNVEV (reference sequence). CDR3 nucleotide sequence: TGTGCCAGCAGTTTGGGCATTCCAACAGGGCATCGGGAGACCCAGTACTTC. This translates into CASSLGIPTGHRETQYF.

This chain's CDR3 is CASSISQVANTEAFF. As DNA, the CDR3 is TGTGCCAGTAGTATCTCCCAGGTTGCGAACACTGAAGCTTTCTTT. The chain uses TRBV19 and TRBJ1-1, with no clear D. The CDR3 totals 15 residues. The germline V gene has CDR1 LNHDA and CDR2 SQIVND (reference sequence). The ends were cut back, 3 bases at V and 1 base at J, with 12 bases in the middle.